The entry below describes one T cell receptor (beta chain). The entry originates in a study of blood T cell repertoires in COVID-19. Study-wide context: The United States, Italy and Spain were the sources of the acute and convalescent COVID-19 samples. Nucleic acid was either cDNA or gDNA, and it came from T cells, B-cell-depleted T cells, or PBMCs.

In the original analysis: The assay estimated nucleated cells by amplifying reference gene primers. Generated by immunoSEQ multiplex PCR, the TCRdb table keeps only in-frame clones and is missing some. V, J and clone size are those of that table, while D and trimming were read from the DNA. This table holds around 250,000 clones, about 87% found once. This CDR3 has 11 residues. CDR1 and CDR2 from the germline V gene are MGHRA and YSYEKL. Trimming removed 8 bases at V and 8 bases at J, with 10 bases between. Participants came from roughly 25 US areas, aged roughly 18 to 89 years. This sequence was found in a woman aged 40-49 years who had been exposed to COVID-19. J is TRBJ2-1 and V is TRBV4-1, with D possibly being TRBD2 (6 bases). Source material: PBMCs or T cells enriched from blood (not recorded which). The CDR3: CASGRLDEQFF. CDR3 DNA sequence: TGCGCCAGCGGCAGACTAGATGAGCAGTTCTTC.